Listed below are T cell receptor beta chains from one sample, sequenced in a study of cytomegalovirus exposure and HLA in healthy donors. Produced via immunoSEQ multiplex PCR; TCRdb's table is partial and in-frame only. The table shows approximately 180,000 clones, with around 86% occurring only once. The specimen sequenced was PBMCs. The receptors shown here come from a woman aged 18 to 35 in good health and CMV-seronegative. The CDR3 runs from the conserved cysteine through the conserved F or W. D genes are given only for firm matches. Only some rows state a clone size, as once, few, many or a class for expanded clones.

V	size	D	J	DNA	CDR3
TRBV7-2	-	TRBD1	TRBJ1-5	TGTGCCAGCAGCTTAAGTGGGACAGGGTTTCAGCCCCAGCATTTT	CASSLSGTGFQPQHF
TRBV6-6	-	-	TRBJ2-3	TGTGCCAGCAGTTACAGGCTAGCAGCAGATACGCAGTATTTT	CASSYRLAADTQYF
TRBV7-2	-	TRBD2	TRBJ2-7	TGTGCCAGCAGTGGGGGAGGCGGGAGGTACGAGCAGTACTTC	CASSGGGGRYEQYF
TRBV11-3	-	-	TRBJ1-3	TGTGCCAGCAGCGAACTTCGGACAGCCGGAAACACCATATATTTT	CASSELRTAGNTIYF
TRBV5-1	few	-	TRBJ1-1	TGCGCCAGCAGCTTGGGGGGCGGAACTGAAGCTTTCTTT	CASSLGGGTEAFF
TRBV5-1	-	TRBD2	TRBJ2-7	TGCGCCAGCAGCTTGGTCGGCGGGAGGGGCTACGAGCAGTACTTC	CASSLVGGRGYEQYF
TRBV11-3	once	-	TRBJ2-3	TGTGCCAGCAGCTCCAGGGGATACACAGATACGCAGTATTTT	CASSSRGYTDTQYF
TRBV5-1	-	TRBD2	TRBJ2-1	TGCGCCAGCAGCTTACTAGCGGGTATTAACAATGAGCAGTTCTTC	CASSLLAGINNEQFF
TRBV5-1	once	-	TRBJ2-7	TGCGCCAGCAGACTAAGCTTTTCCTACGAGCAGTACTTC	CASRLSFSYEQYF
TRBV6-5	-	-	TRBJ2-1	TGTGCCAGCAGTTACGGCCAGGGAATAGGTTATGAGCAGTTCTTC	CASSYGQGIGYEQFF
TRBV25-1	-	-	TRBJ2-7	TGTGCCAGCAGTGCTTCAACCGGGACGGGGGACGAGCAGTACTTC	CASSASTGTGDEQYF
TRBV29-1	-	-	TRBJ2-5	TGCAGCGTTGTGAAAACTAGATGGGCCCAGTACTTC	CSVVKTRWAQYF
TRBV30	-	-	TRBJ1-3	TGTGCCTCAAAGGGGGCTGGAAACACCATATATTTT	CASKGAGNTIYF
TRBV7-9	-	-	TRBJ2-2	TGTGCCAGCAGCTTAGCGAGCGGCGGGGAGCTGTTTTTT	CASSLASGGELFF
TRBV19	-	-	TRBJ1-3	TGTGCCAGTAGTATGGCAGGCTCTGGAAACACCATATATTTT	CASSMAGSGNTIYF
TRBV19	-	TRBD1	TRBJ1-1	TGTGCCAGTAGGACCGACAGGGGTTATACTGACACTGAAGCTTTCTTT	CASRTDRGYTDTEAFF
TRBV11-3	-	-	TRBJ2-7	TGTGCCAGCAGCGACACGTTCTACGAGCAGTACTTC	CASSDTFYEQYF
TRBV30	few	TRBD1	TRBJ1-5	TGTGCCTGGGGACCCGGGACAGGGGTGTCCCAGCATTTT	CAWGPGTGVSQHF
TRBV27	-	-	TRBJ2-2	TGTGCCAGCAGTTTAGGTCAGGGCCACACCGGGGAGCTGTTTTTT	CASSLGQGHTGELFF
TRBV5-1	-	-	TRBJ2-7	TGCGCCAGCATGGGGCAGAACGAGCAGTACTTC	CASMGQNEQYF
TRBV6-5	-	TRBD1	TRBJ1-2	TGTGCCAGCAGTAAGGCAGGGACAGGGGACTATGGCTACACCTTC	CASSKAGTGDYGYTF